The T cell receptor beta chain under discussion was sequenced for a study of T-cell memory formation after mild COVID-19. TCRdb reanalysed the 5' RACE reads using MiXCR and keeps one entry per CDR3 protein. The sample has approximately 400,000 distinct CDR3 sequences, 24% seen once. The CDR3 extends over 16 amino acids. Trimming removed 0 bases at V and 0 bases at J, with 11 bases between. Germline V lookup: CDR1 MGHDK, CDR2 SYGVNS. The chain joins TRBV25-1 to TRBJ1-2; D gene unclear. Sequencing was done on a sample of PBMCs or a T cell subset sorted from them (not recorded which). The TCR was taken from an adult woman who had mild COVID-19 (a few samples of this study predate the infection). Cell type and time point are not known. The CDR3, as DNA: TGTGCCAGCAGTGAATACGACACATCAACTAACTATGGCTACACCTTC. This codes for CASSEYDTSTNYGYTF.